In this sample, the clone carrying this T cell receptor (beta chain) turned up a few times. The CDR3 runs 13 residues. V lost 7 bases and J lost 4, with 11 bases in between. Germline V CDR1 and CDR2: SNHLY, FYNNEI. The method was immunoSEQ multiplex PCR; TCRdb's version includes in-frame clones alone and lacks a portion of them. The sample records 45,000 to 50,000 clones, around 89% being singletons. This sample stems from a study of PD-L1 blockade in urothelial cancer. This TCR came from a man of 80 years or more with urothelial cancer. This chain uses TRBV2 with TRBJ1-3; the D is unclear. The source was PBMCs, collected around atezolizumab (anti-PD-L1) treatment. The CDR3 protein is CASTPTGGNTIYF. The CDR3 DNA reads TGTGCCAGCACCCCGACGGGGGGAAACACCATATATTTT.